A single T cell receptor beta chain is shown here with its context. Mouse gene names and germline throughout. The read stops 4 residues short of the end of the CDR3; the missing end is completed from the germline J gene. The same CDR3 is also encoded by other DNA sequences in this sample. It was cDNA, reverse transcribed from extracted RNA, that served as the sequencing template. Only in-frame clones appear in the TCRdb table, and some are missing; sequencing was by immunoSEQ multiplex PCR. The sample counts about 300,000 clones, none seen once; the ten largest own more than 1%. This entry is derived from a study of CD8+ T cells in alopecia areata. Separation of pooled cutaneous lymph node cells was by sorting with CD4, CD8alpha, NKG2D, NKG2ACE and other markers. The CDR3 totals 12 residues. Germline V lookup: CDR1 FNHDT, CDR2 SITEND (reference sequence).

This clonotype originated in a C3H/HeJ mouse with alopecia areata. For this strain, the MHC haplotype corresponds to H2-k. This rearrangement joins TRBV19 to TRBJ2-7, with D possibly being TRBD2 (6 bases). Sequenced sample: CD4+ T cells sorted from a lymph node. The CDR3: CASSRDFYEQYF. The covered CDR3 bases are TGTGCCAGCAGCCGGGACTTTTAT.